This is a list of T cell receptor beta chains from one sample in a study of somatic mutations in cytotoxic T cells in rheumatoid arthritis. Clones were sequenced by immunoSEQ multiplex PCR, and TCRdb holds only the in-frame ones, with some missing. The table has more than 15,000 clones, approximately 80% seen once. The specimen sequenced was CD8+ T cells sorted from blood. These TCRs come from an adult with rheumatoid arthritis. Each CDR3 is given with its conserved first and last residue. The D gene is left open where the match is weak. Not all rows give a size; the values are once, few, many and, for expanded clones, a class.

few	TRBV6-1	NA	TRBJ1-5	CASSEGQPQHF	TGTGCCAGCAGTGAAGGTCAGCCCCAGCATTTT
NA	TRBV11-2	NA	TRBJ2-2	CASSLVRLTGELFF	TGTGCCAGCAGCTTAGTAAGACTCACCGGGGAGCTGTTTTTT
few	TRBV4-1	TRBD1	TRBJ2-2	CASSQARQGVGGELFF	TGCGCCAGCAGCCAAGCCAGACAGGGAGTTGGCGGGGAGCTGTTTTTT
NA	TRBV6-1	NA	TRBJ1-6	CASSRNRDNSPLHF	TGTGCCAGCAGTAGGAACAGGGATAATTCACCCCTCCACTTT
NA	TRBV7-6	NA	TRBJ1-1	CASSLEGFGGFGAFF	TGTGCCAGCAGCTTAGAGGGGTTCGGGGGGTTTGGTGCTTTCTTT
NA	TRBV4-1	TRBD1	TRBJ2-7	CASSQPRTGPSEQYF	TGCGCCAGCAGCCAACCTCGGACAGGGCCCAGCGAGCAGTACTTC
NA	TRBV6-5	TRBD2	TRBJ2-7	CASKIGGGRSYEQYF	TGTGCCAGCAAAATCGGCGGGGGGCGATCCTACGAGCAGTACTTC
NA	TRBV6-1	NA	TRBJ1-4	CASSGATNEKLFF	TGTGCCAGCTCAGGTGCAACTAATGAAAAACTGTTTTTT
NA	TRBV27	TRBD2	TRBJ2-5	CASSPTSGGRETQYF	TGTGCCAGCAGTCCGACTAGCGGGGGTCGGGAGACCCAGTACTTC
NA	TRBV5-6	NA	TRBJ2-7	CASGLGGYEQYF	TGTGCCAGCGGGTTGGGGGGTTACGAGCAGTACTTC
NA	TRBV6-5	NA	TRBJ2-2	CASSYSGGNTGELFF	TGTGCCAGCAGTTACTCCGGCGGTAACACCGGGGAGCTGTTTTTT
once	TRBV2	TRBD2	TRBJ2-1	CASRLAAYNEQFF	TGTGCCAGCAGACTAGCGGCCTACAATGAGCAGTTCTTC
NA	TRBV6-5	TRBD1	TRBJ1-2	CASSGATGYYGYTF	TGTGCCAGCAGTGGGGCGACAGGGTACTATGGCTACACCTTC
NA	TRBV9	TRBD1	TRBJ2-5	CASSSRDSAYQETQYF	TGTGCCAGCAGCAGCCGGGACAGCGCGTACCAAGAGACCCAGTACTTC
NA	TRBV6-5	TRBD1	TRBJ2-7	CASSLAGGWYEQYF	TGTGCCAGCAGTTTAGCAGGGGGCTGGTACGAGCAGTACTTC
NA	TRBV19	TRBD2	TRBJ2-7	CASSIWRGAYEQYF	TGTGCCAGTAGTATCTGGCGGGGGGCTTACGAGCAGTACTTC
NA	TRBV6-5	NA	TRBJ2-5	CASSYGNSVAETQYF	TGTGCCAGCAGTTACGGGAACTCCGTTGCGGAGACCCAGTACTTC
NA	TRBV9	NA	TRBJ2-2	CASSAGQELFF	TGTGCCAGCAGCGCCGGACAGGAGCTGTTTTTT
NA	TRBV2	TRBD2	TRBJ2-7	CASSSPSGGIGDEQYF	TGTGCCAGCAGTTCCCCTAGCGGGGGAATCGGCGACGAGCAGTACTTC
NA	TRBV7-6	TRBD2	TRBJ2-5	CASSLGSGGHQETQYF	TGTGCCAGCAGCCTAGGGAGCGGGGGGCATCAAGAGACCCAGTACTTC
NA	TRBV11-3	NA	TRBJ2-3	CASSLAGPDTQYF	TGTGCCAGCAGCTTAGCGGGCCCAGATACGCAGTATTTT
NA	TRBV2	NA	TRBJ1-4	CASSTVDSPNEKLFF	TGTGCCAGCAGTACCGTCGATTCCCCTAATGAAAAACTGTTTTTT
few	TRBV14	TRBD1	TRBJ2-2	CASIVGQGDTGELFF	TGTGCCAGCATAGTAGGACAGGGAGACACCGGGGAGCTGTTTTTT
NA	TRBV7-2	NA	TRBJ2-2	CASSLTGELFF	TGTGCCAGCAGCCTGACCGGGGAGCTGTTTTTT
NA	TRBV10-2	NA	TRBJ2-7	CASSDLYEQYF	TGCGCCAGCAGTGACCTCTACGAGCAGTACTTC
NA	TRBV5-1	NA	TRBJ2-4	CASRSGRQNIQYF	TGCGCCAGCAGGTCGGGACGCCAAAACATTCAGTACTTC
NA	TRBV4-1	NA	TRBJ1-6	CASSQDSGNSPLHF	TGCGCCAGCAGCCAAGACTCCGGTAATTCACCCCTCCACTTT
NA	TRBV10-1	NA	TRBJ2-1	CASSAGDEQFF	TGCGCCAGCAGTGCAGGGGATGAGCAGTTCTTC
NA	TRBV9	NA	TRBJ2-7	CASSVGGGTSYEQYF	TGTGCCAGCAGCGTAGGTGGGGGGACATCCTACGAGCAGTACTTC
NA	TRBV11-3	TRBD1	TRBJ2-3	CASSSGQGANTDTQYF	TGTGCCAGCAGCTCGGGACAGGGGGCGAACACAGATACGCAGTATTTT
NA	TRBV11-2	TRBD1	TRBJ1-3	CASSPTMDRGAGNTIYF	TGTGCCAGCAGCCCCACTATGGACAGGGGGGCTGGAAACACCATATATTTT
NA	TRBV19	TRBD2	TRBJ2-2	CASILRGGRQTGELFF	TGTGCCAGTATATTGCGCGGGGGGAGGCAGACCGGGGAGCTGTTTTTT
NA	TRBV11-3	TRBD1	TRBJ1-1	CASSLGDSTEAFF	TGTGCCAGCAGCTTAGGGGACAGCACTGAAGCTTTCTTT
NA	TRBV27	NA	TRBJ1-6	CASSYLGGPLHF	TGTGCCAGCAGTTACTTGGGGGGGCCCCTCCACTTT
NA	TRBV10-3	TRBD2	TRBJ2-7	CAIMAGGSYEQYF	TGTGCCATCATGGCGGGGGGCTCCTACGAGCAGTACTTC
NA	TRBV30	TRBD1	TRBJ2-3	CAWSQTGGSTDTQYF	TGTGCCTGGAGTCAAACAGGGGGTAGCACAGATACGCAGTATTTT
NA	TRBV11-2	TRBD2	TRBJ2-1	CASSFLAGGPQFF	TGTGCCAGCAGCTTCCTGGCGGGGGGCCCGCAGTTCTTC
NA	TRBV9	NA	TRBJ2-2	CASGSGRTNTGELFF	TGTGCCAGCGGGTCAGGCAGAACGAACACCGGGGAGCTGTTTTTT
NA	TRBV7-8	NA	TRBJ1-1	CASSLGQNTEAFF	TGTGCCAGCAGCTTAGGACAGAACACTGAAGCTTTCTTT
NA	TRBV5-8	NA	TRBJ2-3	CASSFFLADATDTQYF	TGTGCCAGCAGCTTCTTCTTGGCGGACGCCACAGATACGCAGTATTTT
NA	TRBV10-1	NA	TRBJ2-7	CARSWDVHPSSYEQYF	TGCGCCCGATCCTGGGATGTCCACCCAAGCTCCTACGAGCAGTACTTC
NA	TRBV28	TRBD2	TRBJ2-5	CASSRPGLGGVETQYF	TGTGCCAGCAGTCGTCCGGGACTAGGGGGGGTGGAGACCCAGTACTTC
NA	TRBV4-2	NA	TRBJ1-2	CASSQAGIRTANYGYTF	TGTGCCAGCAGCCAAGCGGGGATAAGGACAGCTAACTATGGCTACACCTTC
NA	TRBV10-2	NA	TRBJ1-4	CASSDPGEGEKLFF	TGCGCCAGCAGTGACCCAGGGGAGGGTGAAAAACTGTTTTTT
once	TRBV10-1	TRBD2	TRBJ2-3	CASSEGLAGDTQYF	TGCGCCAGCAGTGAGGGACTAGCGGGGGATACGCAGTATTTT
NA	TRBV29-1	NA	TRBJ2-1	CSVEGRERDYNEQFF	TGCAGCGTTGAAGGCAGGGAGAGGGACTACAATGAGCAGTTCTTC
few	TRBV10-1	NA	TRBJ2-2	CASRREAGELFF	TGCGCCAGCAGGAGGGAGGCCGGGGAGCTGTTTTTT